The following is a TCR beta chain sequence with its context. The specificity of this receptor is unknown. No per-base quality is available; no much larger clone lies one base away. Patients with a history of autoimmune disease or receiving systemic immunosuppression were excluded from the trial. Peripheral blood for TCR sequencing was collected from all dose cohorts at baseline, on cycle 4 day 1, and on cycle 7 day 1. Samples were obtained from an open-label, multicenter, first-in-human phase I dose-escalation trial of ivuxolimab. Adults with locally advanced or metastatic melanoma, renal cell, hepatocellular, or head and neck squamous cell carcinoma were enrolled in the trial. Before TCR sequencing, CD4+ T cells and CD8+ T cells from peripheral blood were sorted into separate populations. These data come from a study of OX40 agonist ivuxolimab in advanced cancers. General notes on the study: Ivuxolimab was an agonistic, fully human IgG2 monoclonal antibody directed against OX40 (CD134), a costimulatory receptor. Intravenous ivuxolimab was administered to patients every 2 weeks at six dose levels: 0.01, 0.1, 0.3, 1.5, 3 and 10 mg/kg. Among the approximately 50 dose-escalation patients, around 20 had hepatocellular carcinoma, 15 or so melanoma, 9 renal cell carcinoma and 9 head and neck cancer. A male proportion of almost 85% and a mean age of 60 years, ranging from about 20 to 79, were recorded for the dose-escalation cohort. Prior anti-PD-1, anti-PD-L1 or anti-CTLA-4 therapy was permitted, and checkpoint inhibitors had been received by about 36% of dose-escalation patients. Three dose-escalation patients achieved partial responses, one with hepatocellular carcinoma and two with cutaneous melanoma. Peripheral TCRbeta sequencing aimed to test whether ivuxolimab altered TCR sequence diversity and caused clonal T-cell expansion. The monotherapy dose-escalation portion (N ≈ 57 patients) of the phase I ivuxolimab trial is reported in the paper.

The paper as a whole reports these results and caveats: After ivuxolimab, more expanded clones were found on average in CD8+ T cells than in CD4+ T cells. Partial responders in the 0.1-3.0 mg/kg groups had among the lowest normalized peripheral clonal expansion, especially among CD8+ T cells. The antigen specificity of the clonally expanded peripheral T cells was not determined. Low levels of normalized T-cell clonal expansion were also seen in some patients who did not respond. At doses from 0.1 to 3.0 mg/kg, clonal expansion was seen in both CD4+ and CD8+ blood T cells between baseline and week 6.

Genomic DNA was isolated from the sorted cells so that the TCRbeta CDR3 region could be sequenced. TCRbeta CDR3 regions were sequenced using the immunoSEQ Assay. TCRdb stores this immuneACCESS table with in-frame sequences only. Part of the clones is absent; in the studies checked, under half of the shortfall reflects unresolved V genes, and no reason is known for the rest. The sample table holds 35,000 to 45,000 clones, of which about 87% were seen once. Of the sample, less than 40% falls within the top ten clones. CDR1 LGHNT and CDR2 FRNRAP are derived from the germline V gene. V sheds 7 bases and J sheds 0 bases, leaving 12 bases between their ends. Its CDR3 holds 14 amino acids, cysteine through phenylalanine. The sequence is cut down to CDR3 DNA, 42 bases in frame from base 1.

The chain joins TRBV12-5 to TRBJ1-2; the D segment could be TRBD1, given 5 matching bases. This specimen consisted of CD4+ or CD8+ T cells sorted from blood, obtained in a trial of the OX40 agonist ivuxolimab. The source of this sequence is an adult with an advanced solid tumor such as melanoma, head and neck, liver or kidney cancer. Here the CDR3 is given as CASARDGANYGYTF. The nucleotides are TGTGCTAGTGCAAGGGACGGAGCTAACTATGGCTACACCTTC. With all but the CDR3 taken from the reference TRBV12-5 and TRBJ1-2 genes, the full variable domain is: DARVTQTPRHKVTEMGQEVTMRCQPILGHNTVFWYRQTMMQGLELLAYFRNRAPLDDSGMPKDRFSAEMPDATLATLKIQPSEPRDSAVYFCASARDGANYGYTFGSGTRLTVV.